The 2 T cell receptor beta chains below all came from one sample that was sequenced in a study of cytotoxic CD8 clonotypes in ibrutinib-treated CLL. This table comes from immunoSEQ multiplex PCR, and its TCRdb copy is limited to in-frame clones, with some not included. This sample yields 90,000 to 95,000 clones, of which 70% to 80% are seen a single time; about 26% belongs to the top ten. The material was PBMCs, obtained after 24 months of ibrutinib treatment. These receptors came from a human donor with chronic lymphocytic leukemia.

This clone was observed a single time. The CDR3 sequence is CASSEAGTDFNQPQHF. In nucleotides, the CDR3 is TGTGCCAGCAGTGAAGCCGGGACGGATTTTAATCAGCCCCAGCATTTT. The chain joins TRBV27 to TRBJ1-5, with D possibly matching TRBD1 (5 bases). From germline, CDR1 is MNHEY and CDR2 SMNVEV (reference sequence). This CDR3 is built from 16 residues. The ends were cut back, 5 bases at V and 4 bases at J, with 18 bases in the middle.

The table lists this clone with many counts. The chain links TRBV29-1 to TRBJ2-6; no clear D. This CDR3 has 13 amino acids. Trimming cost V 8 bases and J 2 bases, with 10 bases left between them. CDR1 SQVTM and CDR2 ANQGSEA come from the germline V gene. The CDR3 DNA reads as TGCAGCTTCCGGGTAGCTGGGGCCAACGTCCTGACTTTC. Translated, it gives CSFRVAGANVLTF.